The rows below give T cell receptor beta chains drawn from one sample of a study of cytomegalovirus exposure and HLA in healthy donors. The assay was immunoSEQ multiplex PCR, and TCRdb's table has in-frame clones only and misses some. The data contain approximately 150,000 clones, about 70% of them singletons. Sequencing was done on a sample of PBMCs. These receptors originate from a woman aged 40 to 55 in good health and CMV-seropositive. Both conserved end residues are part of each CDR3. The order of the fields is V gene, J gene, D gene, clone size, CDR3 protein, CDR3 DNA. The D gene is left open where the match is weak. Part of the rows lack a size; the others show once, few, many or a class for expanded clones.

>TRBV21-1|TRBJ1-4|NA|few
CASSKLTIGRGDQATNEKLFF
TGTGCCAGCAGCAAACTTACTATTGGCAGGGGGGATCAGGCAACTAATGAAAAACTGTTTTTT
>TRBV15|TRBJ1-4|TRBD1|NA
CATSRVGTGYEKLFF
TGTGCCACCAGCAGAGTTGGGACAGGATATGAAAAACTGTTTTTT
>TRBV6-1|TRBJ1-6|NA|NA
CASSEIQGGTVPLHF
TGTGCCAGCAGTGAAATTCAGGGCGGGACGGTGCCCCTCCACTTT
>TRBV19|TRBJ1-5|NA|NA
CASSISDSNQPQHF
TGTGCCAGTAGTATCAGTGATAGCAATCAGCCCCAGCATTTT
>TRBV11-3|TRBJ2-2|NA|few
CASSLTGTGTGELFF
TGTGCCAGCAGCTTAACCGGGACTGGCACCGGGGAGCTGTTTTTT
>TRBV27|TRBJ1-2|NA|NA
CASSSWAGREPYGYPF
TGTGCCAGCAGTTCCTGGGCGGGGAGGGAGCCCTATGGCTACCCCTTC
>TRBV2|TRBJ2-1|NA|NA
CASSETSMVEQFF
TGTGCCAGCAGTGAAACTAGCATGGTTGAGCAGTTCTTC
>TRBV2|TRBJ2-7|NA|NA
CASSTRGYEQYF
TGTGCCAGCAGCACTAGGGGGTACGAGCAGTACTTC
>TRBV5-4|TRBJ1-3|NA|NA
CASSPDTSGNTIYF
TGTGCCAGCAGCCCCGACACCTCTGGAAACACCATATATTTT
>TRBV29-1|TRBJ1-2|TRBD1|few
CSAPGQKYGYTF
TGCAGCGCCCCGGGACAGAAATATGGCTACACCTTC
>TRBV7-2|TRBJ2-3|TRBD2|NA
CASSARTSGGSAQYF
TGTGCCAGCAGCGCGCGGACTAGCGGGGGGTCGGCGCAGTATTTT
>TRBV19|TRBJ2-7|NA|few
CASSLDGSSYEQYF
TGTGCCAGTAGTCTCGACGGGAGCTCCTACGAGCAGTACTTC